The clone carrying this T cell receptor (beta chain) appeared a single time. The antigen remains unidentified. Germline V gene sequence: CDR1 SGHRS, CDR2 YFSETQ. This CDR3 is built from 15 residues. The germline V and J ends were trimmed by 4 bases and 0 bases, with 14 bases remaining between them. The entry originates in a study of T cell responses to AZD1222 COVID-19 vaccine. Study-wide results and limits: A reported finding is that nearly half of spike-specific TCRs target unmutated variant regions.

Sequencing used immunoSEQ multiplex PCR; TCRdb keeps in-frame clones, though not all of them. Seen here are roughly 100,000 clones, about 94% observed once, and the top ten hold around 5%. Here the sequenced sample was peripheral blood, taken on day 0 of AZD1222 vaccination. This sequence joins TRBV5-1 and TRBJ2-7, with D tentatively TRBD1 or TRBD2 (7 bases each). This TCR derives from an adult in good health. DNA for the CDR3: TGCGCCAGCAGCCCACGGGGGGACAGCTCCTACGAGCAGTACTTC. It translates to CASSPRGDSSYEQYF.